Each of the 14 T cell receptor beta chains below was sequenced from the same sample in a study of shared clonotypes between healthy human individuals. The repertoire was sequenced with immunoSEQ multiplex PCR; TCRdb's copy has only in-frame clones and lacks some. The data hold about 1.1 million clones, with about 80% observed a single time. Sequenced: memory CD4+ T cells from PBMCs. The subset was: CD45RA-negative fraction. The receptors stem from a man aged 18-30 years in good health. Some clones in this sample may be carry-over from other donors' samples.

This clone was picked up many times. The V and J genes are TRBV10-3 and TRBJ2-3, with TRBD2 identical over 7 bases. The CDR3 loop spans 18 amino acids. J was trimmed by 0 bases and V by 0 bases; bases with no gene match: 9. Germline values: CDR1 ENHRY, CDR2 SYGVKD. The CDR3 DNA is TGTGCCATCAGTGAGTCGATAAGCGGGACCCCTAGCACAGATACGCAGTATTTT. Amino acids: CAISESISGTPSTDTQYF.

The chain combines TRBV19 with TRBJ1-1; 8 positions agree with TRBD1. The junction had 8 bases not matched to a gene; V was cut back by 10 bases and J by 1 base. The length of the CDR3 is 14 residues. Looked up from germline, CDR1 is LNHDA and CDR2 is SQIVND (reference sequence). CDR3: CAKITGQENTEAFF. The CDR3 nucleotides are TGTGCCAAGATAACGGGACAGGAGAACACTGAAGCTTTCTTT.

This sequence joins TRBV28 and TRBJ1-1; D possibly corresponds to TRBD1 (5 bases). The CDR3 contains 12 residues. Germline lookup yields CDR1 MDHEN and CDR2 SYDVKM. Trimming removed 4 bases from V and 9 bases from J, with 12 bases in between. CDR3 residues: CASSSPPGKAFF. CDR3 bases: TGTGCCAGCAGTTCCCCGCCAGGGAAAGCTTTCTTT.

The chain links TRBV19 to TRBJ2-3; 7 bases map to TRBD1. The germline V gene has CDR1 LNHDA and CDR2 SQIVND (reference sequence). The CDR3 has 15 amino acids. Trimming cost V 2 bases and J 4 bases; bases outside gene matches: 6. CDR3 amino acids: CASSIWQGVSDTQYF. The CDR3 nucleotides are TGTGCCAGTAGTATATGGCAGGGGGTCTCAGATACGCAGTATTTT.

This chain uses TRBV6-4 with TRBJ2-2; perhaps D is TRBD1 or TRBD2 (7 bases each). CDR3 length equals 17 residues. Germline V gene data show CDR1 as MRHNA and CDR2 as SNTAGT. V was cut by 0 bases and J by 4 bases, with 15 bases left in between. CDR3: CASSDSGQGEGTGELFF. The CDR3 DNA reads as TGTGCCAGCAGTGACTCGGGGCAGGGGGAGGGCACCGGGGAGCTGTTTTTT.

The genes are TRBV5-8 and TRBJ2-2, with D hard to call. This CDR3 contains 14 residues. The V and J ends lost 5 bases and 2 bases respectively, with 10 bases between them. Germline V gene data show CDR1 as SGHTS and CDR2 as YDEGEE. The CDR3 protein is CASRAPPNTGELFF. CDR3 DNA: TGTGCCAGCAGGGCTCCCCCCAACACCGGGGAGCTGTTTTTT.

This clone came up a few times. The chain couples TRBV2 to TRBJ1-5, with D tentatively TRBD1 (6 bases). Germline CDR1 reads SNHLY; CDR2 reads FYNNEI. The ends were cut back, 4 bases at V and 4 bases at J, with 11 bases in the middle. This CDR3 has 14 amino acids. CDR3 in DNA: TGTGCCAGCAGTGGGTGGACAGTGAATCAGCCCCAGCATTTT. Protein product: CASSGWTVNQPQHF.

With respect to this clone: In the same sample, other DNA sequences code for this CDR3. This chain connects TRBV28 to TRBJ1-1; no definite D call. Trimming stripped 5 bases from V and 1 base from J, with 8 bases between. CDR1 and CDR2 (germline): MDHEN, SYDVKM. The CDR3 runs to 13 residues. CDR3 sequence reads: CASSPRQNTEAFF. DNA of the CDR3: TGTGCCAGCAGTCCAAGACAGAACACTGAAGCTTTCTTT.

The chain uses TRBV18 and TRBJ2-7; 9 bases line up with TRBD1. Per germline, CDR1 KGHSH and CDR2 LQKENI. Germline trimming cut 6 bases from V and 4 bases from J; bases unmatched to any gene: 10. The CDR3 is made up of 15 amino acids. CDR3 sequence reads: CASSLQGAHGYEQYF. CDR3 sequence (DNA): TGTGCCAGCTCTCTACAGGGGGCCCACGGATACGAGCAGTACTTC.

This chain joins TRBV28 and TRBJ1-1, with TRBD1 matching 7 bases. Germline V gives CDR1 MDHEN, CDR2 SYDVKM. With V trimmed by 2 bases and J by 3 bases, 6 bases remained unmatched. There are 15 residues in the CDR3. DNA of the CDR3: TGTGCCAGCAGTTTACTCGAACAGGGGTACACTGAAGCTTTCTTT. Its protein product is CASSLLEQGYTEAFF.

This chain links TRBV6-5 with TRBJ2-1; TRBD2 matches 11 bases. This CDR3 contains 13 residues. CDR1 and CDR2 (germline): MNHEY, SVGAGI. The ends lost 5 bases at V and 12 bases at J; junction bases unmatched: 6. CDR3 in amino acids: CASSTSSGRVQFF. CDR3 nucleotides: TGTGCCAGCAGTACCAGTAGCGGGAGGGTGCAGTTCTTC.

The chain employs TRBV14 and TRBJ2-3; 8 bases map to TRBD2. CDR1 is SGHDN and CDR2 is FVKESK in the germline V gene. This CDR3 contains 14 residues. V shed 4 bases, J shed 3 bases, and the junction held 3 bases outside the gene matches. The CDR3 spells CASSRRLATDTQYF. The CDR3 DNA follows: TGTGCCAGCAGCCGACGACTAGCGACAGATACGCAGTATTTT.

CDR3 in DNA: TGTGCCAGCAGCGAGATCTCCCAGGGGGCTAACACTGAAGCTTTCTTT. It is translated as CASSEISQGANTEAFF. V and J are TRBV7-2 and TRBJ1-1, with 8 bases matching TRBD1. This CDR3 contains 16 residues. Germline V gene sequence: CDR1 SGHTA, CDR2 FQGNSA. V was pared by 5 bases and J by 2 bases, with 10 bases of the junction left unmatched.

The table lists this clone with a few counts. The sample has other DNA sequences that encode this CDR3 too. The V gene is TRBV28, the J gene TRBJ2-1, with TRBD2 matching 7 bases. Losses at the gene ends were 4 bases for V and 0 bases for J; bases not matched to a gene: 0. The germline V gene has CDR1 MDHEN and CDR2 SYDVKM. The CDR3 length is 14 residues. CDR3 nucleotides: TGTGCCAGCAGTTCGGGGGGCTCCTACAATGAGCAGTTCTTC. Translated: CASSSGGSYNEQFF.